The 9 T cell receptor beta chains below all came from one sample that was sequenced in a study of blood T cell repertoires in COVID-19. The protocol was immunoSEQ multiplex PCR, while the TCRdb copy is restricted to in-frame clones and leaves out a portion. The table shows approximately 200,000 clones, with about 91% occurring only once. The sample comprised peripheral blood. The source of these receptors is a woman under 40 with acute or convalescent COVID-19.

This clone was seen a single time. The chain employs TRBV18 and TRBJ2-4; D unclear. Germline V gives CDR1 KGHSH, CDR2 LQKENI. The length of the CDR3 is 17 residues. V was pared by 0 bases and J by 0 bases, with 12 bases between. The CDR3 nucleotides are TGTGCCAGCTCACCACCAAAGTCACTACTAGCCAAAAACATTCAGTACTTC. Encoded protein: CASSPPKSLLAKNIQYF.

The rearrangement joins TRBV6-4 to TRBJ2-5; 8 bases fit TRBD1. The J segment lost 3 bases and the V segment lost 0 bases, leaving 3 bases of the junction unmatched. Germline-derived CDR1 and CDR2 are MRHNA and SNTAGT. This CDR3 has 15 residues. The CDR3 region has the DNA TGTGCCAGCAGTGACTCGAGGGGACAGGAAGAGACCCAGTACTTC. Translating gives CASSDSRGQEETQYF.

This clone was observed many times. The chain is built from TRBV7-9 and TRBJ2-7; 9 nucleotides agree with TRBD1. Germline trimming cut 9 bases from V and 2 bases from J; bases unmatched to any gene: 5. CDR3 length: 13 amino acids. Germline V gene data show CDR1 as SEHNR and CDR2 as FQNEAQ (reference sequence). The CDR3 spells CASQGQGPYEQYF. Written as DNA, the CDR3 is TGTGCCAGTCAGGGACAGGGACCCTACGAGCAGTACTTC.

The chain employs TRBV11-3 and TRBJ2-1; 10 nucleotides match TRBD2. The V segment lost 0 bases and the J segment 13 bases; nucleotides outside the gene matches: 6. CDR1 and CDR2 from the germline V gene are SGHNT and YENEEA. The CDR3 consists of 14 residues. The CDR3: CASSLDASGRAQFF. CDR3 coding DNA: TGTGCCAGCAGCTTAGATGCGAGCGGGAGGGCTCAGTTCTTC. The full variable domain, its missing parts supplied by reference TRBV11-3 and TRBJ2-1, is EAGVVQSPRYKIIEKKQPVAFWCNPISGHNTLYWYLQNLGQGPELLIRYENEEAVDDSQLPKDRFSAERLKGVDSTLKIQPAELGDSAVYLCASSLDASGRAQFFGPGTRLTVL.

The V call is TRBV19, the J call TRBJ2-2, with 13 bases lining up with TRBD2. The germline CDR1 and CDR2 sequences are LNHDA and SQIVND (reference sequence). V shed 7 bases and J 5 bases; nucleotides not matched to a gene: 4. This CDR3 contains 15 residues. CDR3 protein: CASKTSGRKTGELFF. In DNA form, the CDR3 reads TGTGCCAGTAAGACTAGCGGGAGGAAAACCGGGGAGCTGTTTTTT.

The chain links TRBV6-1 to TRBJ1-2; 9 bases are a match to TRBD1. V shed 0 bases and J 5 bases; nucleotides not matched to a gene: 4. The CDR3 has 15 residues. The germline V gene has CDR1 MNHNS and CDR2 SASEGT. The CDR3 DNA is TGTGCCAGCAGTGAAGCGACTGGACAGGGGTATGGCTACACCTTC. This codes for CASSEATGQGYGYTF.

The chain carries TRBV24-1 and TRBJ2-2, with D perhaps matching TRBD2 (6 bases). The germline V gene encodes CDR1 KGHDR and CDR2 SFDVKD. Trimming left V 11 bases short and J 4 bases short, with 13 bases between. This CDR3 is 13 amino acids long. In nucleotides, the CDR3 is TGTGCCATTGGAGGGCCCGGCACCGGGGAGCTGTTTTTT. Translating it yields CAIGGPGTGELFF.

The V call is TRBV21-1, the J call TRBJ1-5; the D call of TRBD1 is as the table states it, not checked on the DNA. TRBV21-1 is recorded as a pseudogene. The CDR3 spans 16 residues. The CDR3 DNA reads as TGTGCCAGCAGCACCTCGGACAGGGATCACCATCAGCCCCAGCATTTT. As protein: CASSTSDRDHHQPQHF.

This sequence joins TRBV28 and TRBJ2-1; 7 bases are a match to TRBD1. The CDR3 sequence is 16 residues long. The V and J ends lost 11 bases and 7 bases, in that order; junction bases with no gene match: 20. Germline V gene data show CDR1 as MDHEN and CDR2 as SYDVKM. The CDR3 DNA sequence: TGTGCCGGTGGTTCCATACAGGGGCCGTTGGGAAATGAGCAGTTCTTC. Translating gives CAGGSIQGPLGNEQFF.